Listed here are 18 T cell receptor beta chains from one sample, sequenced in a study of OX40 agonist ivuxolimab in advanced cancers. TCRdb's copy holds only in-frame clones and misses some; the assay was immunoSEQ multiplex PCR. The sample contains 40,000 to 45,000 clones, 91% of which appear only once. The specimen comprised CD4+ or CD8+ T cells sorted from blood, sampled in a trial of the OX40 agonist ivuxolimab. The receptors were sampled from an adult with an advanced solid tumor such as melanoma, head and neck, liver or kidney cancer.

The chain joins TRBV7-2 to TRBJ2-5, with 8 nucleotides matching TRBD2. CDR1 is SGHTA and CDR2 is FQGNSA in the germline V gene. This CDR3 has 16 amino acids. J gave up 1 base and V 1 base, and 5 bases lay outside the gene matches. Here the CDR3 DNA reads TGTGCCAGCAGCTTAGAGGGACTAGTGTTCCAAGAGACCCAGTACTTC. Its protein product is CASSLEGLVFQETQYF.

In DNA form, the CDR3 reads TGTGCCAGCAGTGGGGCGGGAGAGGAGACCCAGTACTTC. As protein: CASSGAGEETQYF. The chain couples TRBV6-6 to TRBJ2-5; TRBD2 aligns across 7 bases. V lost 5 bases and J lost 5; bases outside the gene matches: 5. This CDR3 spans 13 amino acids. Germline CDR1 is MNHNY and CDR2 is SVGAGI (reference sequence).

This chain connects TRBV28 to TRBJ2-7; the match to TRBD1 covers 9 bases. CDR3 length: 15 amino acids. V lost 3 bases and J lost 4; bases outside the gene matches: 7. Germline V gives CDR1 MDHEN, CDR2 SYDVKM. The CDR3 loop is CASSLGTGLVYEQYF. CDR3 bases: TGTGCCAGCAGTTTGGGGACAGGGTTAGTTTACGAGCAGTACTTC.

V is TRBV7-8 and J is TRBJ2-2; unclear D gene. Deletions cut 1 base from V and 3 bases from J, with 6 bases between. CDR1 is SGHVS and CDR2 is FQNEAQ in the germline V gene. The CDR3 sequence is 14 residues long. The DNA for the CDR3 is TGTGCCAGCAGCTTAGAGGCGGACACCGGGGAGCTGTTTTTT. Translating it yields CASSLEADTGELFF.

V and J are TRBV9 and TRBJ2-7; TRBD2 might be the D (6 bases). CDR3 length: 15 residues. CDR1 SGDLS and CDR2 YYNGEE come from the germline V gene. Trimming pared 4 bases from V and 0 bases from J, leaving 14 bases between. The CDR3 DNA sequence: TGTGCCAGCAGCCCGGGAGTAGAGAGCTCCTACGAGCAGTACTTC. Its translation is CASSPGVESSYEQYF.

The rearrangement uses TRBV5-8 and TRBJ1-5; D not resolved. Germline CDR1 is SGHTS and CDR2 is YDEGEE. The CDR3 length is 14 residues. Trimming pared 1 base from V and 4 bases from J, leaving 9 bases between. In DNA form, the CDR3 reads TGTGCCAGCAGCTTGTTTCCCTCTAATCAGCCCCAGCATTTT. It is translated as CASSLFPSNQPQHF.

The J gene is TRBJ2-1, the V gene TRBV7-2; 7 bases line up with TRBD2. From germline, CDR1 is SGHTA and CDR2 FQGNSA. V trimming: 2 bases; J trimming: 6 bases; junction bases outside the gene matches: 16. This CDR3 has 18 amino acids. The CDR3 region is CASSLYPLWGGSRNEQFF. The CDR3 region has the DNA TGTGCCAGCAGCTTATATCCACTTTGGGGCGGGAGTCGCAATGAGCAGTTCTTC.

This chain uses TRBV10-3 with TRBJ2-1; no clear D. The CDR3 contains 12 residues. The V end was cut by 5 bases, the J end by 7 bases, with 9 bases between. Germline V gene data show CDR1 as ENHRY and CDR2 as SYGVKD. The CDR3 region has the DNA TGTGCCATCAGTCCACCTGGAAATGAGCAGTTCTTC. This sequence encodes CAISPPGNEQFF.

The chain is built from TRBV25-1 and TRBJ2-1; D possibly corresponds to TRBD2 (5 bases). The V end was cut by 9 bases, the J end by 5 bases, with 8 bases between. The CDR3 consists of 11 residues. Germline V lookup: CDR1 MGHDK, CDR2 SYGVNS. CDR3 region: CASWRNNEQFF. The CDR3 DNA sequence: TGTGCCAGTTGGAGGAACAATGAGCAGTTCTTC.

This rearrangement joins TRBV6-1 to TRBJ2-1; D is unresolved. CDR1 and CDR2 from the germline V gene are MNHNS and SASEGT. This CDR3 is built from 15 residues. Trimming removed 2 bases at V and 0 bases at J, with 8 bases between. For the CDR3, the DNA is TGTGCCAGCAGTGAAATAGTTAGCTCCTACAATGAGCAGTTCTTC. Protein sequence: CASSEIVSSYNEQFF.

The rearrangement uses TRBV6-1 and TRBJ2-5, with TRBD1 identical over 7 bases. Germline CDR1 MNHNS, CDR2 SASEGT. J was trimmed by 0 bases and V by 5 bases; bases with no gene match: 3. This CDR3 region has 14 residues. This CDR3 is CASSIDRDQETQYF. The CDR3 DNA reads TGTGCCAGCAGTATCGACAGGGACCAAGAGACCCAGTACTTC.

The gene calls are TRBV5-1 and TRBJ2-1, with D possibly TRBD2 on 5 matching bases. V was shortened by 4 bases and J by 6 bases, with 11 bases between the two germline ends. Germline V gene lookup returns CDR1 SGHRS and CDR2 YFSETQ. The CDR3 spans 13 residues. As DNA, the CDR3 is TGCGCCAGCAGCCACCGGGGTAGCAATGAGCAGTTCTTC. It encodes CASSHRGSNEQFF.

The chain carries TRBV19 and TRBJ2-7; D might be TRBD2 (6 bases). V lost 3 bases, J lost 3 bases, and 12 bases lay in between. The CDR3 is 14 amino acids. Germline loops: CDR1 LNHDA, CDR2 SQIVND (reference sequence). In nucleotides, the CDR3 is TGTGCCAGTAGTATGACGGGAGTGGTCTACGAGCAGTACTTC. Translated, it gives CASSMTGVVYEQYF.

V usage is TRBV6-5 and J usage is TRBJ2-7; 10 nucleotides align to TRBD2. The CDR3 has 15 residues. Trimming took 2 bases from V and 1 from J; bases not matched to a gene: 2. Germline V gene sequence: CDR1 MNHEY, CDR2 SVGAGI. CDR3 residues: CASSYRAGGSYEQYF. CDR3 sequence (DNA): TGTGCCAGCAGTTACAGAGCGGGAGGGTCCTACGAGCAGTACTTC.

V gene TRBV5-8 combines with J gene TRBJ2-7; D unclear. The CDR3 totals 12 residues. V was pared by 0 bases and J by 5 bases, with 6 bases between. The germline V gene encodes CDR1 SGHTS and CDR2 YDEGEE. CDR3 nucleotides: TGTGCCAGCAGCTTGGAAACCCACGAGCAGTACTTC. Translating it yields CASSLETHEQYF.

The V gene is TRBV6-5, the J gene TRBJ2-7, with TRBD2 identical over 8 bases. CDR1 and CDR2 (germline): MNHEY, SVGAGI. Unmatched junction bases numbered 8, after V lost 5 bases and J lost 2 bases. The CDR3 loop spans 15 amino acids. This chain's CDR3 is CASSPQREIPYEQYF. DNA of the CDR3: TGTGCCAGCAGTCCCCAGCGGGAGATCCCCTACGAGCAGTACTTC.

The chain carries TRBV6-1 and TRBJ2-7; 7 positions match TRBD1. The CDR3 covers 15 residues. The V segment lost 4 bases and the J segment 3 bases; nucleotides outside the gene matches: 9. Germline values: CDR1 MNHNS, CDR2 SASEGT. The chain's CDR3 is CASSGPGDRGYEQYF. CDR3 sequence (DNA): TGTGCCAGCAGTGGACCTGGGGACAGAGGCTACGAGCAGTACTTC.

In its sample, this clone was seen once. This chain joins TRBV28 and TRBJ1-5; 9 bases are a match to TRBD1. Germline V gene lookup returns CDR1 MDHEN and CDR2 SYDVKM. The CDR3 is 16 residues long. After removal of 5 bases from V and 4 bases from J, the junction contained 9 bases not matched to a gene. The CDR3 loop reads CASSTLTGGWNQPQHF. The CDR3 DNA is TGTGCCAGCAGTACCCTGACAGGGGGATGGAATCAGCCCCAGCATTTT.